This T cell receptor beta chain was obtained from a study of cytomegalovirus exposure and HLA in healthy donors (dated by TCRdb to 2017 to 2019). Turning to the overall study: A later analysis indicated that the roughly 130 validation repertoires were generated on the platform also employed for the 650 to 850 repertoires of the first cohort. The aim of the study was to test whether cataloging public T cell receptors could identify signatures of past pathogen exposure. Besides the first cohort of 666 subjects, a separate validation cohort made up of 120 different subjects was used. The study combined high-throughput TCR immunosequencing, statistical association of individual TCRs with disease status, and machine learning to predict cytomegalovirus infection status.

Overall study results and their limits: A later analysis had no HLA typing for the validation cohort, so co-occurrence there was scored across all 120 repertoires. According to the authors, the approach could potentially be generalized to other disease states and immunological phenotypes. A few of the identified cytomegalovirus-associated TCR beta chains were confirmed in vitro to be specific for cytomegalovirus antigens. While some public TCRs were present in many individuals, most TCR sequences turned up only very rarely across donors. In the study, 150 to 200 TCR beta chains were listed as associated with cytomegalovirus. The classifier was reported to diagnose cytomegalovirus status with high specificity and sensitivity in both the original and validation cohorts. In a later analysis, TCRs clustered in the first cohort were found to also tend to co-occur in the roughly 130 validation repertoires, with around 94% of cluster scores above 0.

Donors formed part of the validation cohort, which comprised 120 subjects and was distinct from the first cohort of some 700 subjects. Library prep was done by the immunoSEQ multiplex PCR assay. The paper's data handling went like this. A statistical classification framework was built to diagnose cytomegalovirus status from the catalog of TCR beta chain sequences. In its TCRdb copy, this immuneACCESS table keeps in-frame sequences only and misses some clones. Where compared with another copy, unresolved V genes explain less than half of these, and the others have no known cause. V and J calls plus clone size are reproduced from that table; the DNA served to infer D and trimming. Counted in this sample were 56,000 or so clones; over 85% of them appeared once. Of the sample, over 0.95% falls within the top ten clones. Germline trimming: 3 bases from V, 1 base from J; junction bases outside gene matches: 2. The germline V gene (reference sequence) yields SEHNR for CDR1 and FQNEAQ for CDR2. The CDR3 holds 14 amino acids from the cysteine to the phenylalanine. The kept DNA is CDR3 alone, 42 bases in frame from the first base.

To note about this clone: Its binding antigen is unknown. Per-nucleotide qualities are absent, and no much larger clonotype sits a single base away.

The chain links TRBV7-9 with TRBJ2-5, and 7 bases in between align with TRBD1. The sequencing sample was made of PBMCs. The sequence was collected from a young man in good health and CMV-seronegative. CDR3 reads: CASSFWDSQETQYF. The sequenced DNA: TGTGCCAGCAGCTTTTGGGACAGCCAAGAGACCCAGTACTTC.